The 32 T cell receptor beta chains in this list originate from one sample, sequenced in a study of blood T cells in healthy people across ages. A sample-barcoded 5' primer and a J-beta primer mix were used in a second PCR of roughly 7 to 12 cycles. Each CDR3 protein gets one entry after TCRdb re-called the 5' RACE reads with MiXCR. The sample has roughly 680,000 distinct CDR3 sequences; approximately 52% are singletons. The material sequenced was blood. The receptors were sampled from a woman aged 80 or older in good health.

Ten or more counts support this clonotype. The CDR3 nucleotides read TGTGCCAGCAGCTCCAAAGGGCTCAATGAGCAGTTCTTC. It codes for CASSSKGLNEQFF. The rearrangement links TRBV27 to TRBJ2-1; D not resolved. The CDR3 extends over 13 amino acids. Between the trimmed V and J ends, which lost 6 bases and 6 bases, there was a span of 12 bases. CDR1 and CDR2 (germline): MNHEY, SMNVEV (reference sequence).

The sample holds many counts of this clonotype. The V and J genes are TRBV5-1 and TRBJ1-5, with 8 nucleotides matching TRBD1. Per germline, CDR1 SGHRS and CDR2 YFSETQ. The CDR3 contains 13 residues. Trimming removed 2 bases from V and 7 bases from J; junction bases left unmatched: 2. CDR3 nucleotide sequence: TGCGCCAGCAGCTTTAACAGGGGGCAGCCCCAGCATTTT. Translating it yields CASSFNRGQPQHF.

This clonotype came up many times. The rearrangement links TRBV6-6 to TRBJ2-7; 12 bases match TRBD2. CDR3 length equals 14 residues. After removal of 5 bases from V and 4 bases from J, the junction contained 3 bases not matched to a gene. The germline gives CDR1 MNHNY, CDR2 SVGAGI (reference sequence). In nucleotides, the CDR3 is TGTGCCAGCAGTGTCCTAGCGGGAGGGTACGAGCAGTACTTC. Encoded protein: CASSVLAGGYEQYF.

This clonotype was detected a few times. This chain links TRBV28 with TRBJ1-4; D is uncertain. The CDR3 is made up of 15 amino acids. V was trimmed by 5 bases and J by 5 bases, leaving 15 bases between them. Germline loops: CDR1 MDHEN, CDR2 SYDVKM. The CDR3 sequence is CASSPQGRRNEKLFF. CDR3 in DNA: TGTGCCAGCAGTCCTCAAGGACGGCGGAATGAAAAACTGTTTTTT.

In its sample, this clonotype was seen a few times. The J gene is TRBJ1-6, the V gene TRBV2; 10 bases agree with TRBD1. The germline V gene encodes CDR1 SNHLY and CDR2 FYNNEI. This CDR3 has 15 residues. Losses at the gene ends were 7 bases for V and 10 bases for J; bases not matched to a gene: 10. The CDR3 here is CASNRDRGFGSPLHF. CDR3 in DNA: TGTGCCAGCAACCGGGACAGGGGCTTCGGATCACCCCTCCACTTT.

The CDR3 protein is CASSLHETGELFF. The CDR3 DNA reads as TGTGCCAGCAGTCTTCATGAGACCGGGGAGCTGTTTTTT. The chain employs TRBV12-3 or TRBV12-4 and TRBJ2-2; D ambiguous. V shed 5 bases and J shed 5 bases, with 9 bases lying between them. CDR3 size: 13 residues.

This clonotype was seen ten or more times. The V and J genes are TRBV7-2 and TRBJ2-7, with TRBD1 matching over 9 bases. The CDR3 runs to 15 residues. Germline V lookup: CDR1 SGHTA, CDR2 FQGNSA. V lost 2 bases, J lost 2 bases, and 4 bases stayed unmatched. As DNA, the CDR3 is TGTGCCAGCAGCTTATCCAGGACAGGGGCCTACGAGCAGTACTTC. Translated: CASSLSRTGAYEQYF.

For this clonotype: This may come from a read error, since a much larger clone is one base off. The chain has TRBV4-1 and TRBJ2-3; 14 bases are shared with TRBD2. Germline-derived CDR1 and CDR2 are MGHRA and YSYEKL. The CDR3 is 16 amino acids. The CDR3: CASSRRLAGGTDTPYF. The DNA of the CDR3 is TGCGCCAGCAGCCGACGACTAGCGGGGGGGACAGATACGCCGTATTTT.

On this clonotype itself: A much larger clone is a single base away; this may be a read error. V gene TRBV28 combines with J gene TRBJ2-4; D unclear. CDR3 length: 15 amino acids. Germline loops: CDR1 MDHEN, CDR2 SYDVKM. The germline V and J ends were trimmed by 5 bases and 0 bases, with 11 bases remaining between them. The CDR3 loop reads CASSRATVAKNIQYF. The CDR3 DNA is TGTGCCAGCAGTCGAGCCACGGTAGCCAAAAACATTCAGTACTTC.

V and J are TRBV20-1 and TRBJ2-1, with a possible D match to TRBD1 (6 bases). The J call is doubtful: the DNA matches TRBJ2-7 better. This CDR3 is 17 amino acids long. Germline V gives CDR1 DFQATT, CDR2 SNEGSKA (reference sequence). The CDR3 region has the DNA TGCAGTGCCCTCAGCCGTTTTGGGGGCCGGTCCTACAATGAGCAGTACTTC. Translated, it gives CSALSRFGGRSYNEQYF.

J is TRBJ2-7 and V is TRBV5-1; D call uncertain. The CDR3 loop spans 14 amino acids. Trimming left V 1 base short and J 3 bases short, with 11 bases between. Per germline, CDR1 SGHRS and CDR2 YFSETQ. CDR3 coding DNA: TGCGCCAGCAGCTTGACGGACGGCTTCTACGAGCAGTACTTC. This sequence encodes CASSLTDGFYEQYF.

This clonotype was found many times. Since a much larger clone is just one base distant, this may be a read error. V and J are TRBV6-5 and TRBJ2-5; 8 bases are shared with TRBD2. Germline CDR1 reads MNHEY; CDR2 reads SVGAGI. Trimming took 0 bases from V and 11 from J; bases not matched to a gene: 14. The length of the CDR3 is 16 residues. The CDR3 here is CASSYSVGTRLFEQYF. Here the CDR3 DNA reads TGTGCCAGCAGTTACTCGGTCGGGACTAGATTGTTTGAGCAGTACTTC.

The chain combines TRBV4-2 with TRBJ1-1; D gene ambiguous. V lost 4 bases, J lost 1 base, and 13 bases lay in between. CDR1 and CDR2 from the germline V gene are LGHNA and YNFKEQ. The CDR3 contains 15 residues. The CDR3 here is CASSPGFQRNTEAFF. The CDR3 DNA reads TGTGCCAGCAGCCCCGGGTTCCAGAGGAACACTGAAGCTTTCTTT.

This clonotype came up a few times. The J gene is TRBJ1-6, the V gene TRBV7-9; D is undetermined. V was pared by 5 bases and J by 7 bases, with 15 bases between. Germline V gives CDR1 SEHNR, CDR2 FQNEAQ (reference sequence). The CDR3 extends over 15 amino acids. In DNA form, the CDR3 reads TGTGCCAGCAGCGCGCTACAGACCGAGAATTCACCCCTCCACTTT. It specifies CASSALQTENSPLHF.

The table lists this clonotype with a count of one. J is TRBJ2-1 and V is TRBV5-5; a weak D match, TRBD2 (7 bases). The CDR3 extends over 19 amino acids. Between the trimmed V and J ends, which lost 5 bases and 4 bases, there was a span of 28 bases. Germline CDR1 SGHKS, CDR2 YYEKEE (reference sequence). CDR3 sequence reads: CASRRDGGLALPTYNEQFF. The DNA for the CDR3 is TGTGCCAGCAGGAGGGACGGGGGGCTGGCACTTCCCACATACAATGAGCAGTTCTTC.

This rearrangement joins TRBV7-9 to TRBJ2-6; weak D call: TRBD1 (6 bases). V was pared by 4 bases and J by 0 bases, with 19 bases between. This CDR3 has 19 amino acids. Per germline, CDR1 SEHNR and CDR2 FQNEAQ (reference sequence). In DNA form, the CDR3 reads TGTGCCAGCAGCTCGATATCTCCGCTCAGGGGCTCTGGGGCCAACGTCCTGACTTTC. Protein: CASSSISPLRGSGANVLTF.

The chain uses TRBV25-1 and TRBJ1-1; D is ambiguous. The length of the CDR3 is 12 residues. Trimming took 4 bases from V and 1 from J, leaving 4 bases between them. The germline CDR1 and CDR2 sequences are MGHDK and SYGVNS. The CDR3 nucleotides are TGTGCCAGCAGTGGAGGGAACACTGAAGCTTTCTTT. Its protein is CASSGGNTEAFF.

About this clonotype itself: This may come from a read error, since a much larger clone is one base off. This rearrangement joins TRBV2 to TRBJ2-1; D might be TRBD2 (5 bases). The CDR3 is 14 amino acids. CDR1 is SNHLY, CDR2 FYNNEI, per germline. V lost 2 bases to trimming and J lost 4 bases, with 9 bases between them. This CDR3 reads CASSERRTYNEQFF. CDR3 nucleotide sequence: TGTGCCAGCAGTGAAAGGAGGACTTACAATGAGCAGTTCTTC.

V and J are TRBV18 and TRBJ2-3; 7 nucleotides line up with TRBD2. Germline V lookup: CDR1 KGHSH, CDR2 LQKENI. This CDR3 is built from 16 residues. V shed 2 bases, J shed 6 bases, and the junction held 11 bases outside the gene matches. CDR3: CASSPTGGPLGDTQYF. The CDR3 nucleotides are TGTGCCAGCTCACCAACGGGAGGTCCCTTGGGGGATACGCAGTATTTT.

The V and J genes are TRBV5-1 and TRBJ2-4, with D perhaps given as TRBD1 or TRBD2 (5 bases each). The CDR3 has 13 residues. The germline V gene encodes CDR1 SGHRS and CDR2 YFSETQ. Trimming pared 0 bases from V and 13 bases from J, leaving 14 bases between. DNA for the CDR3: TGCGCCAGCAGCTTGGAAGGGACGTGGGAGCAGTACTTC. Residues: CASSLEGTWEQYF.

The chain couples TRBV12-3 or TRBV12-4 to TRBJ2-1; 13 nucleotides match TRBD2. Trimming cost V 7 bases and J 9 bases; bases outside gene matches: 12. This CDR3 spans 16 amino acids. CDR3 in amino acids: CASTEQGLAGYGEQFF. DNA for the CDR3: TGTGCCAGCACCGAGCAGGGACTAGCGGGATATGGTGAGCAGTTCTTC.

Regarding this clonotype: Compared with germline, one end of the junction differs, possibly owing to a read error. This chain joins TRBV3-1 and TRBJ1-1; unclear D gene. The CDR3 sequence is 14 residues long. Looked up from germline, CDR1 is LGHDT and CDR2 is YNNKEL (reference sequence). The CDR3 loop is CASSQEGRSYEVFF. In DNA form, the CDR3 reads TGTGCCAGCAGCCAAGAAGGTCGTTCCTATGAAGTTTTCTTT.

V is TRBV12-3 or TRBV12-4 and J is TRBJ2-1, with 10 bases identical to TRBD2. After removal of 6 bases from V and 5 bases from J, the junction contained 4 bases not matched to a gene. The CDR3 loop spans 14 amino acids. The CDR3 region is CASRYSGGNNEQFF. As DNA, the CDR3 is TGTGCCAGCAGATATAGCGGGGGGAACAATGAGCAGTTCTTC.

The rearrangement links TRBV20-1 to TRBJ1-2; no clear D. V was trimmed by 6 bases and J by 3 bases, leaving 8 bases between them. CDR3 length equals 11 residues. The germline gives CDR1 DFQATT, CDR2 SNEGSKA (reference sequence). The CDR3 sequence is CSARNHYGYTF. The CDR3 DNA sequence: TGCAGTGCCAGGAACCACTATGGCTACACCTTC.

The V call is TRBV12-3 or TRBV12-4, the J call TRBJ2-7; no clear D gene. The length of the CDR3 is 14 residues. Between the trimmed V and J ends, which lost 6 bases and 5 bases, there was a span of 17 bases. CDR3 DNA: TGTGCCAGCAGCTTTAATCGAGGCCCCGACGAGCAGTACTTC. As protein: CASSFNRGPDEQYF.

The chain carries TRBV3-1 and TRBJ1-1, with D perhaps matching TRBD1 (6 bases). Germline V lookup: CDR1 LGHDT, CDR2 YNNKEL (reference sequence). Trimming shortened V by 8 bases and J by 4 bases, and 17 bases separated the two germline ends. The CDR3 runs 14 residues. CDR3 in DNA: TGTGCCAGCGCCCCTGGAGGGGGATTCACTGAAGCTTTCTTT. Its translation: CASAPGGGFTEAFF.

The V and J genes are TRBV28 and TRBJ2-4; no clear D gene. The J call may be in error: the DNA end matches TRBJ2-7 better. The CDR3 runs to 13 residues. Germline assignment: CDR1 MDHEN and CDR2 SYDVKM. The CDR3 sequence: CASSPAIRYEQYF. CDR3 nucleotides: TGTGCCAGCAGCCCAGCAATCCGCTACGAGCAGTACTTC.

The rearrangement uses TRBV7-2 and TRBJ2-1; D ambiguous. The germline gives CDR1 SGHTA, CDR2 FQGNSA. V gave up 3 bases and J gave up 5 bases, with 5 bases separating them. The CDR3 is 12 residues long. DNA of the CDR3: TGTGCCAGCAGCTTTGCTAACAATGAGCAGTTCTTC. This translates into CASSFANNEQFF.

Regarding this clonotype: A much larger clone lies a single base off, so this may be a read error. The rearrangement links TRBV12-3 or TRBV12-4 to TRBJ2-1; D is unresolved. With 5 bases removed from V and 0 bases from J, the gap between germline ends came to 14 bases. The CDR3 spans 16 residues. The CDR3 DNA sequence: TGTGCCAGCAGTCCCCGCATGAGGAGCTCCTACAATGAGCAGTTCTTC. Its protein product is CASSPRMRSSYNEQFF.

As regards this clonotype: This may be a read error: a much more frequent sequence differs by one nucleotide. The chain uses TRBV7-9 and TRBJ2-1; D might be TRBD1 or TRBD2, each matching 5 bases. The V gene's germline CDR1 is SEHNR and CDR2 FQNEAQ (reference sequence). The CDR3 is made up of 15 amino acids. The CDR3 region is CASSLPGREINERFF. Here the CDR3 DNA reads TGTGCCAGCAGCTTACCCGGCAGGGAGATCAATGAGCGGTTCTTC.

The chain is built from TRBV7-9 and TRBJ2-7; 7 nucleotides agree with TRBD1. The ends lost 10 bases at V and 6 bases at J; junction bases unmatched: 15. Germline V lookup: CDR1 SEHNR, CDR2 FQNEAQ (reference sequence). The CDR3 is 14 amino acids. CDR3 residues: CATTGTVTFGEQYF. The CDR3 DNA reads as TGTGCCACAACCGGGACAGTGACCTTTGGCGAGCAGTACTTC.

This clonotype has a count of ten or more. The chain couples TRBV6-2 or TRBV6-3 to TRBJ2-1; unclear D gene. V lost 2 bases and J 14 bases, leaving 13 bases between the germline ends. Germline CDR1 and CDR2: MNHEY and SVGEGT. CDR3 length: 12 amino acids. The DNA for the CDR3 is TGTGCCAGCAGTTACCCGAAGGGTCTTGAGTTCTTC. This translates into CASSYPKGLEFF.